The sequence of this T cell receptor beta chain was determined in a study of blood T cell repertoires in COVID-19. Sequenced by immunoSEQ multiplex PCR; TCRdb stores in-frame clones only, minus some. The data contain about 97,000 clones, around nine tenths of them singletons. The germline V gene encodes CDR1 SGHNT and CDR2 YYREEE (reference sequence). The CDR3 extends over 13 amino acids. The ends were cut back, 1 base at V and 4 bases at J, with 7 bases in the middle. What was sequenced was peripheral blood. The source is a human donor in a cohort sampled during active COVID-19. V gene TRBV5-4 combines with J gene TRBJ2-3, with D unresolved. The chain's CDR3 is CASSLSGSDTQYF. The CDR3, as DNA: TGTGCCAGCAGCTTGTCAGGTTCAGATACGCAGTATTTT.